Shown below are 32 T cell receptor beta chains from a single sample sequenced in a study of T cell responses to AZD1222 COVID-19 vaccine. Only in-frame clones appear in the TCRdb table, and some are missing; sequencing was by immunoSEQ multiplex PCR. Seen here are approximately 100,000 clones, over 75% observed once, and the top ten hold about 4.5%. The sequences come from peripheral blood, collected 28 days after the second AZD1222 dose. The receptor source for this set is an adult who received the AZD1222 COVID-19 vaccine.

The chain uses TRBV25-1 and TRBJ2-1; D perhaps matches TRBD1 (5 bases). V was pared by 7 bases and J by 7 bases, with 5 bases between. CDR1 and CDR2 (germline): MGHDK, SYGVNS. The CDR3 loop spans 10 amino acids. CDR3 in DNA: TGTGCCAGCAAGGGGAATGAGCAGTTCTTC. Its translation is CASKGNEQFF.

V and J are TRBV27 and TRBJ2-2, with a tentative D call TRBD2 (6 bases). Germline V CDR1 and CDR2: MNHEY, SMNVEV (reference sequence). V was pared by 8 bases and J by 2 bases, with 15 bases between. The CDR3 covers 15 residues. The CDR3 sequence is CASRDGDFNTGELFF. The CDR3 region has the DNA TGTGCCAGCCGGGATGGGGACTTCAACACCGGGGAGCTGTTTTTT.

This clone was observed a handful of times. V gene TRBV9 combines with J gene TRBJ1-1; the D is unclear. The germline V and J ends were trimmed by 0 bases and 5 bases, with 8 bases remaining between them. Germline CDR1 is SGDLS and CDR2 is YYNGEE. This CDR3 contains 13 residues. CDR3 in DNA: TGTGCCAGCAGCGTAGGCCAGAGGACTGAAGCTTTCTTT. Protein product: CASSVGQRTEAFF.

The chain employs TRBV7-9 and TRBJ2-1, with 7 bases lining up with TRBD2. The ends lost 1 base at V and 4 bases at J; junction bases unmatched: 4. CDR1 SEHNR and CDR2 FQNEAQ come from the germline V gene (reference sequence). The CDR3 runs 15 residues. CDR3 protein: CASSLVASGYNEQFF. The DNA for the CDR3 is TGTGCCAGCAGCTTAGTGGCTAGCGGTTACAATGAGCAGTTCTTC.

Only one count was recorded for this clone. The chain joins TRBV7-9 to TRBJ2-7; D is ambiguous. V was clipped by 5 bases and J by 3 bases, with 11 bases between them. CDR3 size: 13 residues. CDR1 and CDR2 (germline): SEHNR, FQNEAQ (reference sequence). In nucleotides, the CDR3 is TGTGCCAGCAGCCCAGATCAGGTCTACGAGCAGTACTTC. It specifies CASSPDQVYEQYF.

J is TRBJ1-5 and V is TRBV7-2; 10 nucleotides agree with TRBD1. CDR1 SGHTA and CDR2 FQGNSA come from the germline V gene. This CDR3 spans 15 amino acids. V lost 5 bases, J lost 7 bases, and 8 bases stayed unmatched. CDR3 amino acids: CASSRSGTGDQPQHF. The DNA of the CDR3 is TGTGCCAGCAGCCGTTCGGGGACAGGGGACCAGCCCCAGCATTTT.

V is TRBV5-6 and J is TRBJ1-1; D perhaps matches TRBD1 (6 bases). The V end was cut by 4 bases, the J end by 8 bases, with 18 bases between. The CDR3 consists of 14 residues. The germline gives CDR1 SGHDT, CDR2 YYEEEE. CDR3 sequence (DNA): TGTGCCAGCAGCCATCCCATCAATCAGGGGGAAGCTTTCTTT. Translated, it gives CASSHPINQGEAFF.

The chain uses TRBV5-1 and TRBJ2-2, with D possibly TRBD2 on 5 matching bases. There are 15 residues in the CDR3. Trimming took off 2 bases at V and 7 bases at J, with 15 bases between the two ends. CDR1 is SGHRS and CDR2 is YFSETQ in the germline V gene. CDR3 DNA: TGCGCCAGCAGCTTCGTGACACATCGGGGCGGGGAGCTGTTTTTT. It yields the protein CASSFVTHRGGELFF.

The CDR3 here is CASRRNTGELFF. DNA for the CDR3: TGTGCCAGCAGAAGGAACACCGGGGAGCTGTTTTTT. The rearrangement joins TRBV12-3 or TRBV12-4 to TRBJ2-2; D ambiguous. V was clipped by 6 bases and J by 1 base, with 3 bases between them. The CDR3 has 12 residues.

The V call is TRBV9, the J call TRBJ2-2, with 8 bases fitting TRBD1. The length of the CDR3 is 17 residues. The V gene end was trimmed by 0 bases and the J gene end by 8 bases; junction bases not matched to a gene: 12. Germline CDR1 SGDLS, CDR2 YYNGEE. The CDR3 region has the DNA TGTGCCAGCAGCGTAGGCAGGGGGCATGCCTTTAAGGGGGAGCTGTTTTTT. Translating it yields CASSVGRGHAFKGELFF.

This rearrangement joins TRBV10-3 to TRBJ1-2; D unclear. Trimming took 2 bases from V and 4 from J, leaving 14 bases between them. Germline assignment: CDR1 ENHRY and CDR2 SYGVKD. The CDR3 spans 15 residues. CDR3 in DNA: TGTGCCATCAGTGAGGCACCGGCAGGCTTCTATGGCTACACCTTC. It translates to CAISEAPAGFYGYTF.

This rearrangement joins TRBV30 to TRBJ1-4, with unresolved D. The CDR3 runs 12 residues. V lost 0 bases, J lost 8 bases, and 7 bases lay in between. Per the germline V gene, CDR1 is GTSNPN and CDR2 is SVGIG (reference sequence). CDR3 residues: CAWSVLREKLFF. DNA of the CDR3: TGTGCCTGGAGTGTACTACGGGAAAAACTGTTTTTT.

This rearrangement joins TRBV6-6 to TRBJ1-5; 7 nucleotides agree with TRBD1. The CDR3 consists of 13 residues. The ends lost 5 bases at V and 8 bases at J; junction bases unmatched: 6. CDR1 and CDR2 (germline): MNHNY, SVGAGI (reference sequence). CDR3 residues: CASSVQGREPQHF. The CDR3 DNA reads TGTGCCAGCAGTGTACAGGGGCGGGAGCCCCAGCATTTT.

V and J are TRBV24-1 and TRBJ2-3, with unresolved D. The V gene's germline CDR1 is KGHDR and CDR2 SFDVKD. V was clipped by 6 bases and J by 0 bases, with 9 bases between them. CDR3 length: 14 residues. The CDR3 DNA is TGTGCCACCAGTCTTCGGGCTAGCACAGATACGCAGTATTTT. It yields the protein CATSLRASTDTQYF.

The rearrangement joins TRBV7-2 to TRBJ2-7, with D perhaps TRBD1 (5 bases). Germline CDR1 is SGHTA and CDR2 is FQGNSA. V was cut by 2 bases and J by 3 bases, with 17 bases left in between. This CDR3 contains 16 residues. The CDR3: CASSLSPLGPNYEQYF. The CDR3 nucleotides read TGTGCCAGCAGCTTAAGTCCTCTGGGGCCGAACTACGAGCAGTACTTC.

The V call is TRBV6-4, the J call TRBJ2-2, with D perhaps TRBD2 (6 bases). The CDR3 extends over 14 amino acids. The germline V gene encodes CDR1 MRHNA and CDR2 SNTAGT. With 3 bases removed from V and 2 bases from J, the gap between germline ends came to 7 bases. The CDR3 coding sequence is TGTGCCAGCAGTGAGGACTATAACACCGGGGAGCTGTTTTTT. This codes for CASSEDYNTGELFF.

The chain recombines TRBV9 with TRBJ1-5, with TRBD1 as a possible D gene (5 bases). Per germline, CDR1 SGDLS and CDR2 YYNGEE. The CDR3 spans 15 residues. V was shortened by 3 bases and J by 1 base, with 11 bases between the two germline ends. This CDR3 is CASSAGASSNQPQHF. DNA for the CDR3: TGTGCCAGCAGCGCTGGGGCTTCGAGCAATCAGCCCCAGCATTTT.

The chain is built from TRBV7-3 and TRBJ1-1; weak D call: TRBD1 (6 bases). In germline, CDR1 is SGHTA, CDR2 FQGTGA. This CDR3 spans 14 amino acids. V dropped 4 bases and J dropped 8 bases, with 17 bases sitting between them. Here the CDR3 reads CASSSGLLGGEAFF. CDR3 sequence (DNA): TGTGCCAGCAGCTCGGGACTCTTAGGGGGAGAAGCTTTCTTT.

The V and J genes are TRBV5-5 and TRBJ2-7; D possibly matches TRBD1 or TRBD2 (6 bases each). The V gene lost 4 bases and the J gene lost 2 bases, with 16 bases spanning the gap. The germline CDR1 and CDR2 sequences are SGHKS and YYEKEE (reference sequence). The CDR3 is 15 amino acids. CDR3 in amino acids: CASSPEGVPTYEQYF. The CDR3 DNA reads TGTGCCAGCAGCCCGGAGGGGGTCCCGACCTACGAGCAGTACTTC.

The chain employs TRBV7-2 and TRBJ2-1, with D perhaps assigned TRBD1 or TRBD2 (6 bases each). This CDR3 region has 16 residues. Germline values: CDR1 SGHTA, CDR2 FQGNSA. V shed 8 bases and J shed 4 bases, with 21 bases lying between them. CDR3 amino acids: CASGVLTGATYNEQFF. Here the CDR3 DNA reads TGTGCCAGCGGGGTCCTGACGGGGGCCACATACAATGAGCAGTTCTTC.

J is TRBJ2-1 and V is TRBV27, with D possibly matching TRBD1 (6 bases). Germline assignment: CDR1 MNHEY and CDR2 SMNVEV (reference sequence). The V end was cut by 3 bases, the J end by 2 bases, with 11 bases between. The CDR3 is 15 residues long. CDR3 region: CASSLGQGPYNEQFF. DNA of the CDR3: TGTGCCAGCAGTTTGGGTCAGGGGCCCTACAATGAGCAGTTCTTC.

The J gene is TRBJ1-2, the V gene TRBV7-9, with D perhaps TRBD1 (5 bases). The CDR3 consists of 16 residues. Germline CDR1 reads SEHNR; CDR2 reads FQNEAQ (reference sequence). V dropped 5 bases and J dropped 2 bases, with 18 bases sitting between them. The CDR3 sequence: CASSLSLGGPNYGYTF. Here the CDR3 DNA reads TGTGCCAGCAGCCTCTCACTCGGGGGACCGAACTATGGCTACACCTTC.

This chain uses TRBV27 with TRBJ1-2; 12 bases fit TRBD1. The germline CDR1 and CDR2 sequences are MNHEY and SMNVEV (reference sequence). CDR3 length: 14 residues. V lost 2 bases, J lost 11 bases, and 6 bases stayed unmatched. CDR3 sequence: CASSLSGTGGFYTF. The CDR3 DNA is TGTGCCAGCAGTTTAAGCGGGACAGGGGGCTTTTACACCTTC.

The sample holds a few counts of this clone. The chain carries TRBV18 and TRBJ2-7, with 12 bases that match TRBD2. The trim removed 2 bases at V and 0 bases at J, leaving 5 bases unmatched. The germline CDR1 and CDR2 sequences are KGHSH and LQKENI. The CDR3 runs 17 residues. In DNA form, the CDR3 reads TGTGCCAGCTCACCAACTAGCGGGGGGACAAGCTCCTACGAGCAGTACTTC. This codes for CASSPTSGGTSSYEQYF.

The chain links TRBV4-2 to TRBJ1-2; tentative D call: TRBD1 (6 bases). The V gene's germline CDR1 is LGHNA and CDR2 YNFKEQ. Trimming took off 0 bases at V and 6 bases at J, with 8 bases between the two ends. The CDR3 spans 13 residues. The CDR3 reads CASSQDSGDGYTF. CDR3 nucleotide sequence: TGTGCCAGCAGCCAAGATTCAGGGGATGGCTACACCTTC.

The J gene is TRBJ2-3, the V gene TRBV9, with D possibly being TRBD1 or TRBD2 (5 bases each). The CDR3 is 15 amino acids. Per the germline V gene, CDR1 is SGDLS and CDR2 is YYNGEE. The V end was cut by 6 bases, the J end by 4 bases, with 18 bases between. CDR3 nucleotides: TGTGCCAGCAAAGGAGTGGGAAGGGGAGCAGATACGCAGTATTTT. Translation gives CASKGVGRGADTQYF.

V gene TRBV12-5 combines with J gene TRBJ2-1, with 13 bases aligning to TRBD2. With 1 base clipped from V and 7 bases from J, the junction kept 1 base outside the gene matches. The germline CDR1 and CDR2 sequences are LGHNT and FRNRAP. The CDR3 has 15 amino acids. This chain's CDR3 is CASGLALAGGNEQFF. In nucleotides, the CDR3 is TGTGCTAGTGGTTTGGCACTAGCGGGAGGGAATGAGCAGTTCTTC.

This clone appeared once. The chain uses TRBV30 and TRBJ1-4; the D is unclear. V shed 5 bases and J shed 4 bases, with 8 bases lying between them. This CDR3 has 12 residues. The germline CDR1 and CDR2 sequences are GTSNPN and SVGIG (reference sequence). The DNA of the CDR3 is TGTGCCTGGCGTCCGGGTAATGAAAAACTGTTTTTT. It codes for CAWRPGNEKLFF.

This clone was picked up one time. The chain uses TRBV2 and TRBJ1-2; no clear D. V was cut by 7 bases and J by 4 bases, with 10 bases left in between. CDR1 SNHLY and CDR2 FYNNEI come from the germline V gene. This CDR3 has 12 residues. CDR3 residues: CASTVETYGYTF. CDR3 nucleotides: TGTGCCAGCACAGTGGAGACCTATGGCTACACCTTC.

DNA of the CDR3: TGTGCCAGCAGCTTGGGCAGGGGGCCTTACAATGAGCAGTTCTTC. This encodes CASSLGRGPYNEQFF. V is TRBV5-4 and J is TRBJ2-1; 8 positions agree with TRBD1. Germline V gene sequence: CDR1 SGHNT, CDR2 YYREEE (reference sequence). The CDR3 has 15 residues. The trim removed 0 bases at V and 4 bases at J, leaving 3 bases unmatched.

The rearrangement joins TRBV5-6 to TRBJ1-5; D unresolved. CDR3 length equals 12 residues. The germline gives CDR1 SGHDT, CDR2 YYEEEE. The V and J ends lost 8 bases and 10 bases respectively, with 16 bases between them. The CDR3 DNA is TGTGCCAGGGGCGAGATTGTTGGCCCCCAGCATTTT. It translates to CARGEIVGPQHF.

The chain has TRBV7-2 and TRBJ1-5; TRBD1 aligns across 7 bases. CDR3 size: 16 residues. CDR1 and CDR2 (germline): SGHTA, FQGNSA. V was pared by 1 base and J by 4 bases, with 7 bases of the junction left unmatched. The CDR3 DNA sequence: TGTGCCAGCAGCTTAGTTGGCGGGACAGTTAATCAGCCCCAGCATTTT. It is translated as CASSLVGGTVNQPQHF.